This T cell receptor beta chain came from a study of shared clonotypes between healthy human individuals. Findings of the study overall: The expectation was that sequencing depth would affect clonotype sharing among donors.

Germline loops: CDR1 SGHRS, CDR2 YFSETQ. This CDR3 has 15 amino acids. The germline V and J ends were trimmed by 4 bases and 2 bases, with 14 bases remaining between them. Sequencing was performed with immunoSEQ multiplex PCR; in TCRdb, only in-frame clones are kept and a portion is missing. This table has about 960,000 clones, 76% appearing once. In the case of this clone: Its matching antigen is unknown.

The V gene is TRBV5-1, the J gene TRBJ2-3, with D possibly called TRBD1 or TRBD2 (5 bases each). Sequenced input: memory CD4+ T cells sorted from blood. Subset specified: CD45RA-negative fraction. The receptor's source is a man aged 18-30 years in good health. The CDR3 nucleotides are TGCGCCAGCAGCCCCCTGACCGGGGCCACAGATACGCAGTATTTT. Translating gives CASSPLTGATDTQYF.